This is a list of T cell receptor beta chains from one sample in a study of T cell repertoires in cytomegalovirus infection. TCRdb called the reads again in MiXCR, with one record for every CDR3 protein. Of 250,000 or so distinct CDR3 sequences listed, less than 9.5% are singletons. Sequencing was carried out using PBMCs. The origin of the receptors is a human donor in good health (CMV status not recorded). Some clones in this sample may be carry-over from other donors' samples. Both conserved end residues are part of each CDR3. A D gene is named only where the DNA matches it firmly. Clone size is shown for a subset of rows, as once, few, many or a class of expanded clone.

clone_size,v_call,j_call,d_call,cdr3_length,cdr3_nt,cdr3_aa
few,TRBV7-2,TRBJ1-5,.,14,TGTGCCAGCAGCCCAAGCGGGAAGGGGCAGCCCCAGCATTTT,CASSPSGKGQPQHF
many,TRBV19,TRBJ2-3,.,15,TGTGCCAGTAGTATTGGTCCCGTAGCAGGAGATACGCAGTATTTT,CASSIGPVAGDTQYF
many,TRBV7-2,TRBJ1-5,.,13,TGTGCCAGCAGCCCTACACACGCCGCGCCCCAGCATTTT,CASSPTHAAPQHF
.,TRBV7-4,TRBJ2-2,.,16,TGTGCCAGCAGCTTACTCGGGGCCATGAACACCGGGGAGCTGTTTTTT,CASSLLGAMNTGELFF
many,TRBV2,TRBJ1-5,.,12,TGTGCCAGTTCAGGGTTCCTGGAGCCCCAGCATTTT,CASSGFLEPQHF
many,TRBV12-3/TRBV12-4,TRBJ1-6,.,14,TGTGCCAGCAGCCGTGACGTACCGAATTCACCCCTCCACTTT,CASSRDVPNSPLHF
many,TRBV7-2,TRBJ1-2,TRBD1,17,TGTGCCAGCACCCGGGACAGCTACCGTGCCTCTAACTATGGCTACACCTTC,CASTRDSYRASNYGYTF
many,TRBV20-1,TRBJ2-3,.,10,TGCAGTGCTAGAGGAGATACGCAGTATTTT,CSARGDTQYF
few,TRBV6-5,TRBJ2-7,.,13,TGTGCCAGCAGCCCCCCGCCAGGGGTCGAGCAGTACTTC,CASSPPPGVEQYF
few,TRBV19,TRBJ1-1,.,14,TGTGCCAGTAAAACTCAGGGCTTGGGCACTGAAGCTTTCTTT,CASKTQGLGTEAFF
.,TRBV5-1,TRBJ2-5,TRBD2,14,TGCGCCAGCAGCCCGGGCCAGCGGGGATCTCACCAGTACTTC,CASSPGQRGSHQYF
.,TRBV25-1,TRBJ1-6,.,15,TGTGCCAGCAGTGACGAGAGCCCCTATAATTCACCCCTCCACTTT,CASSDESPYNSPLHF
many,TRBV29-1,TRBJ2-1,.,13,TGCAGCGTTGATAGTGGGGCTACCAATGAGCAGTTCTTC,CSVDSGATNEQFF
.,TRBV18,TRBJ2-3,TRBD1,16,TGTGCCAGCTCACTCGGGACAGGCCACCGCACAGATACGCAGTATTTT,CASSLGTGHRTDTQYF
many,TRBV12-3/TRBV12-4,TRBJ1-6,.,17,TGTGCCAGCAGTGCAATGACCGCGGACTCCTATAATTCACCCCTCCACTTT,CASSAMTADSYNSPLHF
many,TRBV7-8,TRBJ2-5,.,17,TGTGCCAGCAGCTTAGTGCAACCCCGGGACCACCAAGAGACCCAGTACTTC,CASSLVQPRDHQETQYF
.,TRBV7-2,TRBJ1-5,.,16,TGTGCCAGCAGCTTAGACTCAGGGTTTCGGAATCAGCCCCAGCATTTT,CASSLDSGFRNQPQHF
few,TRBV7-2,TRBJ2-5,TRBD2,14,TGTGCCAGCAACCCGGGGACTAGCGGGGAGACCCAGTACTTC,CASNPGTSGETQYF
many,TRBV7-2,TRBJ2-1,.,16,TGTGCCAGCAGCCGCATAGGGCTATGGACCTACAATGAGCAGTTCTTC,CASSRIGLWTYNEQFF
medium-sized,TRBV20-1,TRBJ2-1,.,13,TGCGGGACAAGGGGGGGCCGTCTAGATGAGCAGTTCTTC,CGTRGGRLDEQFF
many,TRBV12-3/TRBV12-4,TRBJ2-1,.,13,TGTGCCAGCAGTTTAGTGAGCGCTGTGGGAAGTGGTTTC,CASSLVSAVGSGF
few,TRBV12-5,TRBJ1-3,.,14,TGTGCTAGTGGTCCCGGTTATATGGGAAACACCATATATTTT,CASGPGYMGNTIYF
many,TRBV10-3,TRBJ2-2,.,14,TGTGCCATCAGTGCTATACCGAACACCGGGGAGCTGTTTTTT,CAISAIPNTGELFF
many,TRBV5-1,TRBJ2-5,TRBD2,17,TGCGCCAGCAGCTTGGGCCGAGCGGGGGGGCCTCGGGAGACCCAGTACTTC,CASSLGRAGGPRETQYF
.,TRBV20-1,TRBJ1-4,.,14,TGCAGTGCCCTACGGACGGGGCCCAATGAAAAACTGTTTTTT,CSALRTGPNEKLFF
many,TRBV7-2,TRBJ1-5,.,14,TGTGCCAGCAGACTAGGAGGGTTCAATCAGCCCCAGCATTTT,CASRLGGFNQPQHF
many,TRBV7-2,TRBJ2-1,.,13,TGTGCCAGCAGCCCCAGGATCAACAATGAGCAGTTCTTC,CASSPRINNEQFF
many,TRBV6-2/TRBV6-3,TRBJ1-5,.,16,TGTGCCAGCAGCCGACCCCCACAGGGATCGGATCAGCCCCAGCATTTT,CASSRPPQGSDQPQHF
many,TRBV12-3/TRBV12-4,TRBJ1-6,.,14,TGTGCCAGCAGTCCACGGATATTCGGTTCACCCCTCCACTTT,CASSPRIFGSPLHF
.,TRBV5-4,TRBJ2-2,.,16,TGTGCCAGCAGCTATAAAGCGCGGGCACCCACCGGGGAGCTGTTTTTT,CASSYKARAPTGELFF
few,TRBV29-1,TRBJ2-7,TRBD1,12,TGCAGCGTTCAGGGACAGGGGGCGTCGCAGTACTTC,CSVQGQGASQYF
many,TRBV7-8,TRBJ2-7,TRBD1,13,TGTGCCAGCACCGGGGACAGCCGCTACGAGCAGTACTTC,CASTGDSRYEQYF
many,TRBV7-2,TRBJ2-3,TRBD2,18,TGTGCCAGCAGCTCAATGGGACTAGCGGGTTCCAGCACAGATACGCAGTATTTT,CASSSMGLAGSSTDTQYF
.,TRBV19,TRBJ1-2,TRBD1,12,TGTGCCAGTAGGGACAGGGGACGTGGCTACACCTTC,CASRDRGRGYTF
many,TRBV28,TRBJ1-5,.,15,TGTGCCAGCAGTTTAAAGTACGGGTACAATCAGCCCCAGCATTTT,CASSLKYGYNQPQHF
many,TRBV28,TRBJ2-5,TRBD2,13,TGTGCCAGCAGTTTGACTAGCCCGGAGACCCAGTACTTC,CASSLTSPETQYF
many,TRBV7-3,TRBJ1-2,TRBD1,13,TGTGCCAGCAGCAGAGACAGGGCTTATGGCTACACCTTC,CASSRDRAYGYTF
few,TRBV18,TRBJ1-1,.,13,TGTGCCAGCTCGGAGGGACAGAACACTGAAGCTTTCTTT,CASSEGQNTEAFF
few,TRBV5-1,TRBJ1-2,.,15,TGCGCCAGCAACTCCGGCGGGGTAGCTAACTATGGCTACACCTTC,CASNSGGVANYGYTF
many,TRBV7-2,TRBJ1-3,.,14,TGTGCCAGCAGCCGGACGGGCTCTGGAAACACCATATATTTT,CASSRTGSGNTIYF
many,TRBV7-2,TRBJ1-2,TRBD1,16,TGTGCCAGCAGCTTAAGGCTGGGGGGACAGAACTATGGCTACACCTTC,CASSLRLGGQNYGYTF
many,TRBV7-2,TRBJ2-4,TRBD2,15,TGTGCCAGCAGCTTAGATGGGCTAAAAGGGAGGGATCAGTACTTC,CASSLDGLKGRDQYF
many,TRBV7-2,TRBJ1-6,TRBD1,15,TGTGCCAGCAGCTCCGATCGGGACAGGGGTTCACCCCTCCACTTT,CASSSDRDRGSPLHF
many,TRBV7-9,TRBJ2-1,TRBD2,15,TGTGCCAGCAGCTTAACGCCGCCGGGAGGGCATGAGCAGTTCTTC,CASSLTPPGGHEQFF
many,TRBV7-2,TRBJ2-5,.,14,TGTGCCAGCAGCTTAGCGCCGGCGAAAGAGACCCAGTACTTC,CASSLAPAKETQYF
.,TRBV20-1,TRBJ1-2,TRBD1,13,TGCAGTGCTTTGGGACAGACAAACTATGGCTACACCTTC,CSALGQTNYGYTF
many,TRBV7-2,TRBJ1-2,.,16,TGTGCCAGCAGCTTAGGAGCGAGGGGGACCCGGGACGGCTACACCTTC,CASSLGARGTRDGYTF
few,TRBV5-1,TRBJ1-1,.,14,TGCGCCAGCAGCCGCCGCGAGGGGCTCACTGAAGCTTTCTTT,CASSRREGLTEAFF
.,TRBV11-2,TRBJ1-1,.,14,TGTGCCAGCAGCTCTCTTTTATTGAACACTGAAGCTTTCTTT,CASSSLLLNTEAFF